This T cell receptor beta chain was recorded in a study of patients and donors after allogeneic stem cell transplantation. There are a few counts of this clonotype. In germline, CDR1 is SEHNR, CDR2 FQNEAQ (reference sequence). V dropped 0 bases and J dropped 3 bases, with 9 bases sitting between them. The length of the CDR3 is 14 residues. In TCRdb, the RT-PCR reads were re-called with MiXCR into one record per CDR3 protein. This table has about 960,000 distinct CDR3 sequences, roughly 17% appearing once. This clonotype was sampled from a human donor who was either an allogeneic HSCT recipient or a stem cell or donor lymphocyte infusion donor (not recorded which). It is not recorded whose cells these are; they may come from a transplant donor. The sequencing sample was made of blood, either unsorted or a sorted T cell fraction (not recorded which). J is TRBJ2-7 and V is TRBV7-9, with D unresolved. CDR3 loop: CASSLATNYYEQYF. DNA for the CDR3: TGTGCCAGCAGCTTAGCTACCAACTACTACGAGCAGTACTTC.